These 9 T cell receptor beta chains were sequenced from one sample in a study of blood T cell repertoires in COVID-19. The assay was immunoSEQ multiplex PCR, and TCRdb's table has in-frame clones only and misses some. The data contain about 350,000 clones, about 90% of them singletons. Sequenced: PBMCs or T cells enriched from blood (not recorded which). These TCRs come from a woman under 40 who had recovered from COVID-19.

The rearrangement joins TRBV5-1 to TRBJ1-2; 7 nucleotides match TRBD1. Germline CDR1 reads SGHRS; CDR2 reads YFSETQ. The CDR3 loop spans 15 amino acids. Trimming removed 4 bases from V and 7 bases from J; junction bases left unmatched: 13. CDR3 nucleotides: TGCGCCAGCAGCGGCGGGACAGTCTCCGGTCCTGGCTACACCTTC. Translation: CASSGGTVSGPGYTF.

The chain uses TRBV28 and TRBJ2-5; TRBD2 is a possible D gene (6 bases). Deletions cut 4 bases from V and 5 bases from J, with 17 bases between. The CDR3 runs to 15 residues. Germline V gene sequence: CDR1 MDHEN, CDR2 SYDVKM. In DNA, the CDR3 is TGTGCCAGCAGTTCTACCCCACAGGCGGGGGAGACCCAGTACTTC. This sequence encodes CASSSTPQAGETQYF.

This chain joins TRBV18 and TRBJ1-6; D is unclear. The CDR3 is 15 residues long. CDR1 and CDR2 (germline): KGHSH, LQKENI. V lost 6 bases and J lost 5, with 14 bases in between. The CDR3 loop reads CASSPYSGDNSPLHF. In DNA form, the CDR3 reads TGTGCCAGCTCGCCATACTCCGGGGATAATTCACCCCTCCACTTT.

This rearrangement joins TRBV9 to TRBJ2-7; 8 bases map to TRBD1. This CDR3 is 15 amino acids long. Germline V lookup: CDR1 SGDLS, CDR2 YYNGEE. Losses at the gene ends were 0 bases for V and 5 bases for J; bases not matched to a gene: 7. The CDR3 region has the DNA TGTGCCAGCAGCGTAGCCCAGGGGGCGAGACACGAGCAGTACTTC. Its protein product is CASSVAQGARHEQYF.

The CDR3 nucleotides read TGTGCCAGCAGTTCGGACAGGGGGCATGAGCAGTTCTTC. Protein sequence: CASSSDRGHEQFF. The chain has TRBV12-3 or TRBV12-4 and TRBJ2-1; 11 positions match TRBD1. This CDR3 is built from 13 residues. J gave up 8 bases and V 4 bases, and 1 base lay outside the gene matches.

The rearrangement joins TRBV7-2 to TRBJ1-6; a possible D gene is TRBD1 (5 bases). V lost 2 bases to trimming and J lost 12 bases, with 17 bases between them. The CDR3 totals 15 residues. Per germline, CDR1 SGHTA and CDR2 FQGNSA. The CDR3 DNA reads TGTGCCAGCAGCTTAAGTGTGCGGGGGGTAAAACCCCTCCACTTT. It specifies CASSLSVRGVKPLHF.

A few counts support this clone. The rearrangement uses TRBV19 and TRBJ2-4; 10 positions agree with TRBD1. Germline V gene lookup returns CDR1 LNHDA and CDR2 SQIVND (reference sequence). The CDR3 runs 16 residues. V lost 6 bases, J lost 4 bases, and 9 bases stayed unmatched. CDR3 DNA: TGTGCCAGTAGGATATCGTCGGGACAGGGGAAAAACATTCAGTACTTC. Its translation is CASRISSGQGKNIQYF.

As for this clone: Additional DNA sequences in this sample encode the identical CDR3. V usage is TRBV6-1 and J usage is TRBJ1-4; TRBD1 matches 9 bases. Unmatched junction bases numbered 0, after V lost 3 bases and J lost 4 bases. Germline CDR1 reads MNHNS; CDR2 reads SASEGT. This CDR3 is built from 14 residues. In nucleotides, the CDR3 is TGTGCCAGCAGTGAGGGACAGGGTAATGAAAAACTGTTTTTT. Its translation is CASSEGQGNEKLFF.

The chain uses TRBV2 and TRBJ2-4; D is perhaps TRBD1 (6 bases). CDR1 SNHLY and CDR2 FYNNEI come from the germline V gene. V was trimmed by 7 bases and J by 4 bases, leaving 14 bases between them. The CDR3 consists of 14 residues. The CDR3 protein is CASKGWQGKNIQYF. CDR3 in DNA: TGTGCCAGCAAAGGGTGGCAGGGGAAAAACATTCAGTACTTC. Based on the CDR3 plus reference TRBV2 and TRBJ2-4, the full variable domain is EPEVTQTPSHQVTQMGQEVILRCVPISNHLYFYWYRQILGQKVEFLVSFYNNEISEKSEIFDDQFSVERPDGSNFTLKIRSTKLEDSAMYFCASKGWQGKNIQYFGAGTRLSVL.